Sequencing of this T cell receptor (beta chain) was carried out in a study of vaccination and CD4 T cells after COVID-19. For the study at large: Participants were administered two doses of either the BNT162b2 or the mRNA-1273 vaccine.

Specified time point: late sampling 161 to 241 days after vaccination in a few convalescent patients. The treatment here: roughly nine-day PBMC culture with coronavirus spike peptide pools or control peptides (ViraFEST assay). At least ten counts were recorded for this clonotype. What it binds is not known. Cultured CD4+ T-cell DNA underwent Oncomine TCR Beta short-read sequencing. TCRdb fed the PCR reads into MiXCR, producing one record per CDR3 protein. Of 20,000 to 25,000 distinct CDR3 sequences listed, around two fifths are singletons. The CDR3 sequence is 15 residues long. CDR1 and CDR2 from the germline V gene are DFQATT and SNEGSKA (reference sequence). V lost 5 bases to trimming and J lost 2 bases, with 15 bases between them.

J is TRBJ2-2 and V is TRBV20-1; D perhaps matches TRBD1 (6 bases). This TCR was recovered from a human donor who had recovered from COVID-19. Here the sequenced sample was CD4+ T cells from blood, cultured in vitro, taken about 7 months after SARS-CoV-2 vaccination. Written as DNA, the CDR3 is TGCAGTGCTCCCGCCCGCAGGGGAAACACCGGGGAGCTGTTTTTT. It is translated as CSAPARRGNTGELFF.